This T cell receptor (beta chain) was identified in a study of cytomegalovirus exposure and HLA in healthy donors. Vbeta (60) and Jbeta (13) primers were used in the PCR. Sequencing was performed with immunoSEQ multiplex PCR; in TCRdb, only in-frame clones are kept and a portion is missing. The data show roughly 200,000 clones, roughly 89% seen once. Overall study findings and caveats: Later analysis associated a missense DCLRE1C variant with TCR beta V- and J-gene trimming. Donors were assumed by presence/absence analyses to have roughly uniform sequencing depth.

Comment on this clone: Its cognate antigen is unknown.

In germline, CDR1 is LNHDA, CDR2 SQIVND (reference sequence). Losses at the gene ends were 3 bases for V and 4 bases for J; bases not matched to a gene: 11. The CDR3 consists of 16 residues. Material: PBMCs. The chain combines TRBV19 with TRBJ1-2, with TRBD1 identical over 7 bases. The sequence came from a woman aged 18-29 years in good health and CMV-seronegative. The DNA of the CDR3 is TGTGCCAGTAGTATCACGACAGGGTCGGGGTCCTATGGCTACACCTTC. Encoded protein: CASSITTGSGSYGYTF.